This T cell receptor beta chain derives from a study of T cells in Graves' hyperthyroidism and ophthalmopathy. Overall study results and limits: Within blood appeared most thyroid clonotypes that had expanded above 0.001.

Extraction of PBMCs used about 9.2 ml of fresh peripheral blood. From RNA transcripts, TCR beta CDR3 regions were amplified. A first-round RT-PCR of the TCR CDR3 used the HTBI primer set. MiXCR was run by TCRdb on the multiplex PCR reads, yielding one entry per CDR3 protein. Among 700,000 or so distinct CDR3 sequences listed, about 16% were seen once. Germline V lookup: CDR1 SGHAT, CDR2 FQNNGV. The CDR3 covers 13 residues. The germline V and J ends were trimmed by 1 base and 5 bases, with 8 bases remaining between them. About this clonotype: Its antigen is not known.

The TCR originated in a man younger than 30 with Graves' hyperthyroidism. Sample: blood. The gene calls are TRBV11-2 and TRBJ2-5; D ambiguous. The CDR3 DNA is TGTGCCAGCAGCTTAGTCTTGAGGGAGACCCAGTACTTC. As protein: CASSLVLRETQYF.